This record covers a single T cell receptor (beta chain). This specimen belongs to a study of blood T cell repertoires in COVID-19. Study-level background: The samples span acute and convalescent COVID-19 from the United States, Italy and Spain.

In the source study's methods: Amplification of reference gene primers provided the estimated nucleated cell counts. Method: immunoSEQ multiplex PCR; TCRdb's copy keeps in-frame clones and lacks some. The D gene and trimming were derived from the DNA, and the V and J assignments and clone size from that table. The profile covers 200,000 to 250,000 clones, with about 90% appearing a single time and 2.7% taken by the ten largest. This CDR3 is 16 amino acids long. Per germline, CDR1 SGHTA and CDR2 FQGNSA. The ends lost 4 bases at V and 6 bases at J; junction bases unmatched: 14. The chain uses TRBV7-2 and TRBJ2-7; 8 positions agree with TRBD2. The sequence came from a man aged 25 to 45 with COVID-19, enrolled during active disease. Sequencing input: peripheral blood. The CDR3: CASSSPISGRLGEQYF. The CDR3 DNA reads as TGTGCCAGCAGCTCTCCAATCAGCGGGAGACTTGGCGAGCAGTACTTC.